Sequencing of this T cell receptor (beta chain) was carried out in a study of a mutant IDH1 vaccine in newly diagnosed glioma. Across the study: Following radiotherapy alone, or alongside temozolomide cycles, vaccination was started after an interval of 4-6 weeks. Therapy received beforehand was radiotherapy, temozolomide, or both, with most patients given both. Study-wide results and limits: Changes in top peripheral clonotypes did not appear linked to pseudoprogression.

The method was immunoSEQ multiplex PCR; TCRdb's version includes in-frame clones alone and lacks a portion of them. The sample gives approximately 40,000 clones, 65% to 85% of which show up once; over 2% is in the top ten. As to time point: week 11, during vaccination. It was 300 ug of mutant IDH1 20-mer peptide that made up each vaccine dose, given with topical imiquimod. About this clone itself: What it recognizes is unknown.

Sample: PBMCs, taken from a glioma patient whose treatment included an IDH1 peptide vaccine. This clonotype was obtained from a man in his forties with glioma.

The CDR3, as DNA: TGTGCCATTGGACAGGGGAAATACACCTTC. The encoded protein is CAIGQGKYTF. The V call is TRBV2, the J call TRBJ1-2; 9 bases are a match to TRBD1. V dropped 10 bases and J dropped 11; count of bases not matched to a gene: 5. From germline, CDR1 is SNHLY and CDR2 FYNNEI. This CDR3 region has 10 residues.